This TCR beta chain stems from a study of T-cell reconstitution after alpha-beta-depleted transplantation in children. With 0 bases clipped from V and 5 bases from J, the junction kept 8 bases outside the gene matches. The V gene's germline CDR1 is SGHAT and CDR2 FQNNGV. The CDR3 has 18 residues. Unique molecular identifiers were incorporated during preparation of the TCRbeta library. TCRdb used MiXCR to reprocess the PCR reads, holding one entry per CDR3 protein. In the table there are 400,000 to 500,000 distinct CDR3 sequences, 11% of which are singletons. The input for sequencing was PBMCs from the stem cell graft donor, taken from the stem cell graft. This receptor was identified in a human donor who donated a stem cell graft to a child with acute myeloid leukemia. J is TRBJ2-7 and V is TRBV11-2, with 15 bases matching TRBD2. For the CDR3, the DNA is TGTGCCAGCAGCTTAGAAATGGGACTAGCGGGAGGACGGCACGAGCAGTACTTC. This sequence encodes CASSLEMGLAGGRHEQYF. Supplemented by reference TRBV11-2 and TRBJ2-7, the full variable domain reads EAGVAQSPRYKIIEKRQSVAFWCNPISGHATLYWYQQILGQGPKLLIQFQNNGVVDDSQLPKDRFSAERLKGVDSTLKIQPAKLEDSAVYLCASSLEMGLAGGRHEQYFGPGTRLTVT.